This T cell receptor (beta chain) was recovered during a study of control samples from healthy donors and cancer patients. TCRdb's table, derived via immunoSEQ multiplex PCR, lists solely in-frame clones and lacks some. The sample has about 150,000 clones; over 85% are singletons. V lost 1 base and J lost 4, with 12 bases in between. The CDR3 has 15 amino acids. Per germline, CDR1 SEHNR and CDR2 FQNEAQ (reference sequence). The table lists this clone with a count of one. This sequence joins TRBV7-9 and TRBJ2-3; D perhaps matches TRBD2 (5 bases). Sequences were obtained from blood. The TCR sequence derives from a man between 18 and 35 years old in good health. CDR3 bases: TGTGCCAGCAGCTTAGATCGGCGGGCATCAGATACGCAGTATTTT. It translates to CASSLDRRASDTQYF.